The sequence of this TCR beta chain was determined in a study of long-term antiretroviral therapy in people with HIV. This clone showed up just once. The assay, immunoSEQ v3.0, was run at survey level. TCRdb's copy holds only in-frame clones and misses some; the assay was immunoSEQ multiplex PCR. Among tens of thousands of clones listed, less than 90% were seen once. Participants who had HIV were, without exception, treated in the United States. The CDR3 spans 12 residues. Trimming removed 5 bases from V and 10 bases from J, with 12 bases in between. Germline V gene data show CDR1 as SEHNR and CDR2 as FQNEAQ (reference sequence).

This chain connects TRBV7-9 to TRBJ2-1, with D unclear. The clonotype comes from a woman aged 50 to 60 with HIV. This material consisted of unsorted PBMCs, taken 1.2 years after starting antiretroviral therapy. Written as DNA, the CDR3 is TGTGCCAGCAGCGCCCCTGCGAACGAGCAGTTCTTC. Translation gives CASSAPANEQFF.